These 14 T cell receptor beta chains came from one sample sequenced in a study of regulatory T cells in long-lasting Graves disease. Time point here: newly diagnosed GD, antithyroid drugs for less than 3 months. Extracted RNA from PBMCs served as the source of the TCR library. Combining iRepertoire HTBI primers with Arm-PCR of CDR3 regions, the authors built TCR beta libraries. TCRdb re-called the multiplex PCR reads with MiXCR, one entry per CDR3 protein. This table has under 500,000 distinct CDR3 sequences, 16% appearing once. A further study also used this sample, focusing on T cells in Graves' hyperthyroidism and ophthalmopathy.

This specimen was peripheral blood mononuclear cells (PBMCs), taken at new diagnosis, from a patient treated with antithyroid drugs. The receptors were sampled from a woman aged 25-40 years with Graves disease.

This clonotype has more than one count but fewer than ten. This chain links TRBV28 with TRBJ2-1; 13 positions match TRBD2. Germline lookup yields CDR1 MDHEN and CDR2 SYDVKM. Germline trimming cut 6 bases from V and 13 bases from J; bases unmatched to any gene: 9. There are 14 residues in the CDR3. The CDR3 nucleotides read TGTGCCAGCAGGCGGGGACTAGCGGGAAAAGAACAGTTCTTC. Its protein product is CASRRGLAGKEQFF.

This clonotype was picked up many times. V is TRBV11-2 and J is TRBJ2-7, with D perhaps matching TRBD1 (7 bases). V was clipped by 7 bases and J by 5 bases, with 18 bases between them. CDR3 length: 14 residues. Per the germline V gene, CDR1 is SGHAT and CDR2 is FQNNGV. CDR3 sequence reads: CASTTDRRGHEQYF. The CDR3 DNA follows: TGTGCCAGCACCACGGACAGGAGGGGTCACGAGCAGTACTTC.

This clonotype came up many times. V is TRBV19 and J is TRBJ1-2; no firm D call. Between the trimmed V and J ends, which lost 3 bases and 4 bases, there was a span of 6 bases. Germline V gives CDR1 LNHDA, CDR2 SQIVND (reference sequence). The CDR3 is made up of 12 amino acids. The CDR3, as DNA: TGTGCCAGTAGTATCCGTCCCTATGGCTACACCTTC. Translating gives CASSIRPYGYTF.

This clonotype was counted ten times or more. The chain links TRBV10-3 to TRBJ2-7, with D perhaps given as TRBD1 or TRBD2 (5 bases each). V dropped 5 bases and J dropped 2 bases, with 10 bases sitting between them. Germline lookup yields CDR1 ENHRY and CDR2 SYGVKD. The CDR3 sequence is 13 residues long. CDR3: CAISLRDPYEQYF. Written as DNA, the CDR3 is TGTGCCATCAGTCTCCGGGACCCCTACGAGCAGTACTTC.

This clonotype was observed a handful of times. The chain is built from TRBV5-1 and TRBJ2-2, with a tentative D call TRBD1 (6 bases). CDR3 length: 14 amino acids. The germline CDR1 and CDR2 sequences are SGHRS and YFSETQ. The V and J ends lost 9 bases and 3 bases respectively, with 15 bases between them. This chain's CDR3 is CATSRDIDTGELFF. CDR3 bases: TGCGCCACTAGTCGGGACATCGACACCGGGGAGCTGTTTTTT.

This clonotype was detected ten times or more. The chain couples TRBV3-1 to TRBJ1-4; a possible D gene is TRBD1 (5 bases). Germline V gene sequence: CDR1 LGHDT, CDR2 YNNKEL (reference sequence). V lost 3 bases to trimming and J lost 7 bases, with 15 bases between them. The CDR3 runs 15 residues. CDR3 sequence reads: CASSQAGAGIEKLFF. CDR3 DNA sequence: TGTGCCAGCAGCCAGGCCGGGGCCGGTATTGAAAAACTGTTTTTT.

This clonotype appeared many times. This sequence joins TRBV6-2 or TRBV6-3 and TRBJ2-5; a possible D gene is TRBD2 (7 bases). Trimming took off 0 bases at V and 6 bases at J, with 11 bases between the two ends. Germline V gene data show CDR1 as MNHEY and CDR2 as SVGEGT. CDR3 length equals 14 residues. The CDR3 coding sequence is TGTGCCAGCAGTTACTCTGGCGGGGGCCAGACCCAGTACTTC. Its protein product is CASSYSGGGQTQYF.

This clonotype has more than one count but fewer than ten. The chain recombines TRBV30 with TRBJ2-7, with a possible D match to TRBD1 (6 bases). The CDR3 has 15 residues. The germline V gene encodes CDR1 GTSNPN and CDR2 SVGIG (reference sequence). Trimming removed 0 bases from V and 9 bases from J, with 21 bases in between. The chain's CDR3 is CAWSVLRAGALGQYF. In DNA form, the CDR3 reads TGTGCCTGGAGTGTACTCCGGGCAGGGGCCCTCGGGCAGTACTTC.

V and J are TRBV10-3 and TRBJ2-1; 9 bases map to TRBD2. The CDR3 totals 17 residues. The germline CDR1 and CDR2 sequences are ENHRY and SYGVKD. J gave up 10 bases and V 2 bases, and 15 bases lay outside the gene matches. The CDR3 here is CAISERASSGKFYEQFF. The CDR3 coding sequence is TGTGCCATCAGTGAGCGGGCCTCTAGCGGGAAGTTCTACGAGCAGTTCTTC.

This clonotype was seen only a few times. The J gene is TRBJ2-1, the V gene TRBV7-9; TRBD2 aligns across 8 bases. The length of the CDR3 is 12 residues. Germline V gives CDR1 SEHNR, CDR2 FQNEAQ (reference sequence). The ends lost 8 bases at V and 7 bases at J; junction bases unmatched: 4. CDR3 DNA sequence: TGTGCCAGCGGGGCGGGAGGTAATGAGCAGTTCTTC. It codes for CASGAGGNEQFF.

This clonotype was seen ten or more times. This chain joins TRBV28 and TRBJ2-1; D not resolved. CDR3 length: 16 residues. With 3 bases removed from V and 4 bases from J, the gap between germline ends came to 16 bases. Germline CDR1 reads MDHEN; CDR2 reads SYDVKM. The CDR3 DNA is TGTGCCAGCAGTTTTAGGGCGGCCAGTCCTTACAATGAGCAGTTCTTC. Its translation: CASSFRAASPYNEQFF.

The sample holds many counts of this clonotype. The gene calls are TRBV20-1 and TRBJ2-1; 7 bases match TRBD2. CDR3 size: 16 residues. V trimming: 0 bases; J trimming: 3 bases; junction bases outside the gene matches: 8. Germline CDR1 is DFQATT and CDR2 is SNEGSKA (reference sequence). CDR3 sequence (DNA): TGCAGTGCTAGAGACGGAGCGGGACGCAGCTACAATGAGCAGTTCTTC. Its translation is CSARDGAGRSYNEQFF.

This clonotype was observed at least ten times. J is TRBJ1-1 and V is TRBV2, with 7 bases identical to TRBD1. Germline CDR1 is SNHLY and CDR2 is FYNNEI. The CDR3 runs 14 residues. The junction had 6 bases not matched to a gene; V was cut back by 7 bases and J by 1 base. In DNA, the CDR3 is TGTGCCAGCACTCCGACAGGGAGGAACACTGAAGCTTTCTTT. Translation: CASTPTGRNTEAFF.

In its sample, this clonotype was seen a few times. The rearrangement uses TRBV6-1 and TRBJ2-7; D ambiguous. Between the trimmed V and J ends, which lost 8 bases and 5 bases, there was a span of 16 bases. The CDR3 is 13 amino acids. Germline CDR1 is MNHNS and CDR2 is SASEGT. The chain's CDR3 is CASHQKNIDEQYF. The DNA for the CDR3 is TGTGCCAGCCACCAAAAGAACATAGACGAGCAGTACTTC.